Following are 18 T cell receptor beta chains from one sample sequenced in a study of early T cells in non-severe SARS-CoV-2 infection. MiXCR, applied by TCRdb to the 5' RACE reads, yields one record per CDR3 protein. The sample includes about 69,000 distinct CDR3 sequences, over 3.5% of them seen just once. This specimen consisted of whole blood, obtained at baseline. The source of these receptors is an adult who was a healthcare worker with PCR-confirmed SARS-CoV-2 infection or an uninfected control (not recorded which). The donor label of this sample is uncertain.

In this sample, this clonotype turned up many times. CDR3 nucleotides: TGTGCCAGCAGCCTGAGGGGACAGTCCCATGGCTACACCTTC. Its translation: CASSLRGQSHGYTF. This chain connects TRBV12-3 or TRBV12-4 to TRBJ1-2; 7 bases fit TRBD1. The CDR3 covers 14 residues. Unmatched junction bases numbered 10, after V lost 6 bases and J lost 6 bases.

In this sample, this clonotype turned up many times. The chain joins TRBV5-4 to TRBJ1-1; tentative D call: TRBD1 (6 bases). The CDR3 contains 11 residues. The V end lost 4 bases, the J end lost 11 bases, and 12 bases lay between the germline ends. Germline V gives CDR1 SGHNT, CDR2 YYREEE (reference sequence). For the CDR3, the DNA is TGTGCCAGCAGCCGGGACAATAGGGCTTTCTTT. This gives the protein CASSRDNRAFF.

This clonotype was counted a few times. V and J are TRBV11-3 and TRBJ1-2; D possibly corresponds to TRBD1 (6 bases). Trimming stripped 6 bases from V and 1 base from J, with 15 bases between. CDR3 length: 15 amino acids. CDR1 is SGHNT, CDR2 YENEEA, per germline. CDR3 sequence (DNA): TGTGCCAGCAGATCTTCCGGGACATTTAACTATGGCTACACCTTC. Protein product: CASRSSGTFNYGYTF.

There are a few counts of this clonotype. The chain joins TRBV21-1 to TRBJ2-3; the table's D call, TRBD1, has no DNA check behind it. TRBV21-1 is an annotated pseudogene. The CDR3 has 14 amino acids. The CDR3 is CASSKPTGTDTQYF. The CDR3 DNA is TGTGCCAGCAGCAAACCCACAGGGACAGATACGCAGTATTTT.

This clonotype turned up a few times. The genes are TRBV27 and TRBJ2-1, with 8 bases identical to TRBD2. The V and J ends lost 3 bases and 2 bases, in that order; junction bases with no gene match: 3. Germline CDR1 reads MNHEY; CDR2 reads SMNVEV (reference sequence). The CDR3 covers 15 residues. The CDR3 is CASSFTGGPYNEQFF. In nucleotides, the CDR3 is TGTGCCAGCAGTTTTACGGGGGGGCCCTACAATGAGCAGTTCTTC.

This clonotype was counted many times. The rearrangement uses TRBV4-3 and TRBJ1-2, with 8 positions matching TRBD1. Trimming cost V 3 bases and J 4 bases; bases outside gene matches: 13. The CDR3 is made up of 17 amino acids. CDR1 LGHNA and CDR2 YSLEER come from the germline V gene. CDR3 in amino acids: CASSHESQGQEGYGYTF. For the CDR3, the DNA is TGCGCCAGCAGCCATGAAAGCCAGGGACAGGAGGGCTATGGCTACACCTTC.

This clonotype was counted many times. The genes are TRBV27 and TRBJ1-2; TRBD1 agrees at 8 bases. V shed 0 bases, J shed 6 bases, and the junction held 9 bases outside the gene matches. The germline CDR1 and CDR2 sequences are MNHEY and SMNVEV (reference sequence). This CDR3 comprises 16 residues. The CDR3 protein is CASSLSLGRGPHGYTF. CDR3 coding DNA: TGTGCCAGCAGTTTATCGTTGGGCAGGGGGCCTCATGGCTACACCTTC.

This clonotype was counted only a few times. The chain joins TRBV29-1 to TRBJ2-1, with D hard to call. V was clipped by 4 bases and J by 5 bases, with 15 bases between them. This CDR3 is built from 14 residues. Germline CDR1 and CDR2: SQVTM and ANQGSEA. In DNA, the CDR3 is TGCAGCGTTGCCTCACGCCTAAGCAACAATGAGCAGTTCTTC. This translates into CSVASRLSNNEQFF.

This clonotype was seen a handful of times. The chain carries TRBV6-5 and TRBJ1-2, with 7 bases matching TRBD1. Germline V gives CDR1 MNHEY, CDR2 SVGAGI. This CDR3 spans 13 amino acids. The junction had 8 bases not matched to a gene; V was cut back by 5 bases and J by 8 bases. CDR3 nucleotide sequence: TGTGCCAGCAGTAAAAAAACAGGGGAAGGCTACACCTTC. It codes for CASSKKTGEGYTF.

There are many counts of this clonotype. The CDR3 DNA sequence: TGTGCCAGCAGGACGGACGCCCAAGAGACCCAGTACTTC. This translates into CASRTDAQETQYF. V and J are TRBV2 and TRBJ2-5; D gene ambiguous. Germline CDR1 SNHLY, CDR2 FYNNEI. V dropped 6 bases and J dropped 1 base, with 9 bases sitting between them. The CDR3 runs to 13 residues.

The rearrangement uses TRBV20-1 and TRBJ1-1, with D possibly being TRBD1 (6 bases). Germline V gene data show CDR1 as DFQATT and CDR2 as SNEGSKA (reference sequence). Trimming left V 1 base short and J 0 bases short, with 18 bases between. The length of the CDR3 is 17 residues. The CDR3 region has the DNA TGCAGTGCTAGAGCCCCCAGGGGACCCTGGATGAACACTGAAGCTTTCTTT. Its translation: CSARAPRGPWMNTEAFF.

A remark on this clonotype: A much larger clonotype is one base distant, so this may be a read error. This chain links TRBV18 with TRBJ1-2, with 8 bases fitting TRBD1. Germline V CDR1 and CDR2: KGHSH, LQKENI. The CDR3 covers 15 residues. In nucleotides, the CDR3 is TGTACCAGCTCTCCTCGGACAGGGACCCCCTCTGGCTACACCTTC. It specifies CTSSPRTGTPSGYTF.

The CDR3 coding sequence is TGTGCCAGCAGTGGGAGCGGGGGGGCCGAGGAGACCCAGTACTTC. Residues: CASSGSGGAEETQYF. V and J are TRBV28 and TRBJ2-5, with 10 bases fitting TRBD2. V shed 5 bases and J 5 bases; nucleotides not matched to a gene: 8. From germline, CDR1 is MDHEN and CDR2 SYDVKM. This CDR3 comprises 15 residues.

This clonotype has at least ten counts. The V gene is TRBV29-1, the J gene TRBJ1-1; D is possibly TRBD1 (5 bases). The V end lost 5 bases, the J end lost 4 bases, and 11 bases lay between the germline ends. The CDR3 covers 12 residues. Germline lookup yields CDR1 SQVTM and CDR2 ANQGSEA. The CDR3 nucleotides are TGCAGCGTTTTTCTTGGGGGCACTGAAGCTTTCTTT. It translates to CSVFLGGTEAFF.

This clonotype turned up a few times. The chain joins TRBV6-2 or TRBV6-3 to TRBJ2-6; D uncertain. The CDR3 consists of 15 residues. Trimming took 2 bases from V and 0 from J, leaving 5 bases between them. Germline loops: CDR1 MNHEY, CDR2 SVGEGT. CDR3 in amino acids: CASSYVSSGANVLTF. The CDR3 bases are TGTGCCAGCAGTTACGTTTCCTCTGGGGCCAACGTCCTGACTTTC.

This clonotype was counted between two and nine times. The J gene is TRBJ2-7, the V gene TRBV6-6, with TRBD2 matching over 8 bases. V trimming: 5 bases; J trimming: 5 bases; junction bases outside the gene matches: 8. This CDR3 contains 14 residues. CDR1 and CDR2 (germline): MNHNY, SVGAGI (reference sequence). The CDR3 sequence: CASSPPGGRDEQYF. The CDR3 bases are TGTGCCAGCAGTCCCCCGGGGGGGCGAGACGAGCAGTACTTC.

The V and J genes are TRBV12-3 or TRBV12-4 and TRBJ2-5; TRBD2 matches 7 bases. Trimming at V came to 5 bases and at J to 4 bases, leaving 10 bases not matched to a gene. The CDR3 runs to 15 residues. CDR3 coding DNA: TGTGCCAGCAGTATACTAGAGCGGGGTTTAGAGACCCAGTACTTC. It is translated as CASSILERGLETQYF.

This rearrangement joins TRBV3-1 to TRBJ1-4, with 7 bases lining up with TRBD1. The CDR3 runs 14 residues. Germline trimming cut 3 bases from V and 6 bases from J; bases unmatched to any gene: 4. The germline CDR1 and CDR2 sequences are LGHDT and YNNKEL (reference sequence). The CDR3 region has the DNA TGTGCCAGCAGCCACCAGGGGGTGGATGAAAAACTGTTTTTT. It codes for CASSHQGVDEKLFF.